This TCR beta chain was identified in a study of blood T cell dynamics during melanoma immunotherapy. Each bulk PBMC sample had around 380 ng DNA loaded. TCRdb keeps only in-frame clones here, not all; method: immunoSEQ multiplex PCR. The table records approximately 13,000 clones, around 86% of them present only once. Time point in this sample: pre-treatment baseline. Sampling occurred pretreatment (T0) and at week 3 (W3), after cycle one of checkpoint blockade. This CDR3 region has 15 residues. The V end was cut by 4 bases, the J end by 3 bases, with 13 bases between. From germline, CDR1 is KGHSH and CDR2 LQKENI.

This sequence was found in a human donor with melanoma. This chain joins TRBV18 and TRBJ1-5; tentative D call: TRBD1 (5 bases). This sample comprised blood, obtained from a patient treated with checkpoint blockade. DNA for the CDR3: TGTGCCAGCTCACTCCAGGGACCCCCCAATCAGCCCCAGCATTTT. Its translation is CASSLQGPPNQPQHF. The complete variable domain, with remaining parts taken from reference TRBV18 and TRBJ1-5, reads NAGVMQNPRHLVRRRGQEARLRCSPMKGHSHVYWYRQLPEEGLKFMVYLQKENIIDESGMPKERFSAEFPKEGPSILRIQQVVRGDSAAYFCASSLQGPPNQPQHFGDGTRLSIL.